This T cell receptor beta chain was recorded in a study of cytomegalovirus exposure and HLA in healthy donors. The overall study: HLA-typed donors were the source of around 77 million unique TCRs held in an early data release.

Study outcomes and limitations: The productive fraction for most TCR beta V segments was about 90% or about 30% in an earlier analysis. In a later analysis, at a false discovery rate of 0.05, roughly 17,000 TCR beta sequences were associated with HLA alleles.

About this clone: Its antigen is unidentified.

The PCR made use of 60 Vbeta and 13 Jbeta primers. As handled by the study authors: It was a later analysis that counted tens of millions of unique TCR beta chains, of which about 10 million were shared. Assay used: immunoSEQ multiplex PCR; TCRdb lists only in-frame clones, some missing. V, J and clone size were drawn from that table, and D and trimming were deduced from the DNA. The data contain 60,000 to 90,000 clones, 65% to 70% of them seen just once; the ten biggest clones take up approximately 7.6%. The sequence derives from a man in his forties or fifties in good health and CMV-seropositive. Input material: PBMCs.

The CDR3 reads CASSGDSPFYGYTF. The CDR3 region has the DNA TGCGCCAGCAGCGGGGACAGCCCATTCTATGGCTACACCTTC. The rearrangement joins TRBV4-1 to TRBJ1-2, with 7 nucleotides matching TRBD1. The CDR3 has 14 amino acids. V dropped 5 bases and J dropped 4; count of bases not matched to a gene: 7. The germline gives CDR1 MGHRA, CDR2 YSYEKL.